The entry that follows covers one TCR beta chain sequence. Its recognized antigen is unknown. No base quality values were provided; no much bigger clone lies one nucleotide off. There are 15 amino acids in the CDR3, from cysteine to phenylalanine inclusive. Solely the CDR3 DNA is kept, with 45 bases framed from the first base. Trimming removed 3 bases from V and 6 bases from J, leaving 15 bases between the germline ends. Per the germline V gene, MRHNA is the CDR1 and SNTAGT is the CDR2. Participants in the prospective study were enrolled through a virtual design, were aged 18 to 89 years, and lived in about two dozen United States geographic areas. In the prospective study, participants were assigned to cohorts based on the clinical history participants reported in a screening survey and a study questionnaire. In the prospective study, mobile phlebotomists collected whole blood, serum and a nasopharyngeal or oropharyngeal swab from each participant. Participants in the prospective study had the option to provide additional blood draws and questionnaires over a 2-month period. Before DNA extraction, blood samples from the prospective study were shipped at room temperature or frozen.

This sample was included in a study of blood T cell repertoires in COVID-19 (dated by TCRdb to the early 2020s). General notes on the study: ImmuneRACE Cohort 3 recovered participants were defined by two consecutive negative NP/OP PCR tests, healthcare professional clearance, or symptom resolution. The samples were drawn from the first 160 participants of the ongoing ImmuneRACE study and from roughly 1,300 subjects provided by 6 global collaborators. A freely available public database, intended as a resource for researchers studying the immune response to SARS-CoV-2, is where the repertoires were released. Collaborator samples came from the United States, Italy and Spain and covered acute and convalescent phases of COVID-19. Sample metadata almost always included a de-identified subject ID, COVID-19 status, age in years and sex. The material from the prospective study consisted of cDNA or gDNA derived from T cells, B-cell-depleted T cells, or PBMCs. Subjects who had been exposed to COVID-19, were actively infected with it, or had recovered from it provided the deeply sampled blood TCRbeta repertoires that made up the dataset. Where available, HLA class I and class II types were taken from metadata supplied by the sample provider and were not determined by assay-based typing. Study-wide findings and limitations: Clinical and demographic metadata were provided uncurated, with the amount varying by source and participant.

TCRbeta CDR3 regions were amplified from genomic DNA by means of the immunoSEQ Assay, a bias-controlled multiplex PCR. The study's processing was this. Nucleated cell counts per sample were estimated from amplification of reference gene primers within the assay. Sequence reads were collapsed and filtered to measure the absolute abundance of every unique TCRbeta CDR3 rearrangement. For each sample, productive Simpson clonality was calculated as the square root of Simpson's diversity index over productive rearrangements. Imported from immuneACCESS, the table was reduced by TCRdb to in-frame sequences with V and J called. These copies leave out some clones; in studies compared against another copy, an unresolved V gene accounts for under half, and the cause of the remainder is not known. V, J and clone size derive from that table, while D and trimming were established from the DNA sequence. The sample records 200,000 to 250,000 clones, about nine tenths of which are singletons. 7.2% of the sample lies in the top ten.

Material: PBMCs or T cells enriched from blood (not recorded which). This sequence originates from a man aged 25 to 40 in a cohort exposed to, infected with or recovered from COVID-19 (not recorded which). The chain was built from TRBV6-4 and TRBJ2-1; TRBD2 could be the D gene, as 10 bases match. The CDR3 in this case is CASSELAGQGNEQFF. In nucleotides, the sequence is TGTGCCAGCAGTGAACTAGCGGGACAGGGCAATGAGCAGTTCTTC.